A selection of T cell receptor beta chains follows, all from one sample in a study of blood T cell repertoires in COVID-19. Method: immunoSEQ multiplex PCR; TCRdb's copy keeps in-frame clones and lacks some. The sample has 200,000 to 250,000 clones, around 88% seen once; the top ten hold under 3%. Sample: peripheral blood. The origin of the receptors is a man aged 50 to 59 with active or convalescent COVID-19. Both conserved end residues are part of each CDR3. The D gene is left open where the match is weak. A clone size is listed for some rows: how often the clone was seen (once, few, many), or a class if it is expanded.

11,.,.,TRBV30,TRBJ1-1,TGTGCCTGGAGTGAGACGGCAGGAGCTTTCTTT,CAWSETAGAFF
14,TRBD1,.,TRBV7-9,TRBJ2-7,TGTGCCAGCACCCTGGGGACAGTCACCTACGAGCAGTACTTC,CASTLGTVTYEQYF
15,.,.,TRBV5-1,TRBJ2-5,TGCGCCAGCAGCCTCGCGGACACCGGCTGGGAGACCCAGTACTTC,CASSLADTGWETQYF
15,.,.,TRBV6-5,TRBJ1-3,TGTGCCAGCAGTTACTCGGGCGTCTCTGGAAACACCATATATTTT,CASSYSGVSGNTIYF
16,TRBD1,.,TRBV24-1,TRBJ2-1,TGTGCCACCAGTGATAGGGGACAGGGGGCTTTGAATGAGCAGTTCTTC,CATSDRGQGALNEQFF
15,.,.,TRBV5-1,TRBJ1-5,TGCGCCAGCAGCTTGGATGCTCGGAGTAATCAGCCCCAGCATTTT,CASSLDARSNQPQHF
14,.,.,TRBV11-2,TRBJ2-5,TGTGCCAGCAGCCCCCGCCTCGGGGGAGAGACCCAGTACTTC,CASSPRLGGETQYF
12,.,.,TRBV12-3/TRBV12-4,TRBJ1-3,TGTGCCAGCGGTTCTATGGGAAACACCATATATTTT,CASGSMGNTIYF
12,.,.,TRBV19,TRBJ1-1,TGTGCCAGTAGTACGGGGAGCCCTGAAGCTTTCTTT,CASSTGSPEAFF
15,.,.,TRBV18,TRBJ2-5,TGTGCCAGCTCCCCTCTTCAGGGACTCGAAGAGACCCAGTACTTC,CASSPLQGLEETQYF
14,TRBD1,.,TRBV27,TRBJ2-7,TGTGCCAGCAGTTTGGACAGGGGAGGAAACGAGCAGTACTTC,CASSLDRGGNEQYF
15,TRBD1,.,TRBV6-5,TRBJ1-4,TGTGCCAGCAGCCCCGGACAGGGGAGGGATGAAAAACTGTTTTTT,CASSPGQGRDEKLFF
11,.,.,TRBV18,TRBJ1-1,TGTGCCAGCTCCCTGGGAGTCGAAGCTTTCTTT,CASSLGVEAFF
14,.,.,TRBV9,TRBJ2-3,TGTGCCAGCAGCTTCCGCACTCAGGGGGATACGCAGTATTTT,CASSFRTQGDTQYF
15,.,.,TRBV19,TRBJ2-1,TGTGCCAGTAGTTCGACAGCTCTCTCCTACAATGAGCAGTTCTTC,CASSSTALSYNEQFF
19,.,.,TRBV21-1,TRBJ2-7,TGTGCCAGCAGCAAAAGCGCCCCTATCGGGACAGGGGGGTATTACGAGCAGTACTTC,CASSKSAPIGTGGYYEQYF
18,TRBD1,.,TRBV10-3,TRBJ1-1,TGTGCCATCAGTGAGTCGGGAGGAGCAGGGGGAGGTTACACTGAAGCTTTCTTT,CAISESGGAGGGYTEAFF
16,TRBD1,.,TRBV7-6,TRBJ2-1,TGTGCCAGCAGCTCAACGGGACAGGCACCGTACAATGAGCAGTTCTTC,CASSSTGQAPYNEQFF
19,TRBD1,.,TRBV19,TRBJ2-6,TGTGCCAGTAGGACCCCAGGGGGTCGCCACGCTGCTGGGGCCAACGTCCTGACTTTC,CASRTPGGRHAAGANVLTF
17,TRBD1,once,TRBV10-3,TRBJ2-1,TGTGCCATCAGGGATAGTCCCGGGACAGGGCGTTACAATGAGCAGTTCTTC,CAIRDSPGTGRYNEQFF
17,.,.,TRBV7-2,TRBJ2-2,TGTGCCAGCAGCTTAGCGGGACAAGTCTTAGGCACCGGGGAGCTGTTTTTT,CASSLAGQVLGTGELFF
14,TRBD2,.,TRBV5-1,TRBJ2-5,TGCGCCAGCAGGGGGGGGACGACTGGGGAGACCCAGTACTTC,CASRGGTTGETQYF
13,.,once,TRBV9,TRBJ1-5,TGTGCCAGCAGCGTTGCAGGGAATCAGCCCCAGCATTTT,CASSVAGNQPQHF
14,.,.,TRBV10-3,TRBJ1-4,TGTGCCATCAGTGAGTCTACAGGTAGCGAAAAACTGTTTTTT,CAISESTGSEKLFF
13,.,.,TRBV5-1,TRBJ2-1,TGCGCCAGCAGCCCAATAGCGGCGTATGAGCAGTTCTTC,CASSPIAAYEQFF
14,TRBD2,.,TRBV6-5,TRBJ2-3,TGTGCCAGCATGCTAGCGGGGGACACAGATACGCAGTATTTT,CASMLAGDTDTQYF
13,.,.,TRBV2,TRBJ1-4,TGTGCCAGCCGACAGCCACCGAATGAAAAACTGTTTTTT,CASRQPPNEKLFF
13,.,.,TRBV6-1,TRBJ2-3,TGTGCCAGCCGTCTCGGGGGGCTGGATACGCAGTATTTT,CASRLGGLDTQYF
13,.,few,TRBV4-1,TRBJ2-7,TGCGCCAGCAGCCCCGGACTTTCCTACGAGCAGTACTTC,CASSPGLSYEQYF